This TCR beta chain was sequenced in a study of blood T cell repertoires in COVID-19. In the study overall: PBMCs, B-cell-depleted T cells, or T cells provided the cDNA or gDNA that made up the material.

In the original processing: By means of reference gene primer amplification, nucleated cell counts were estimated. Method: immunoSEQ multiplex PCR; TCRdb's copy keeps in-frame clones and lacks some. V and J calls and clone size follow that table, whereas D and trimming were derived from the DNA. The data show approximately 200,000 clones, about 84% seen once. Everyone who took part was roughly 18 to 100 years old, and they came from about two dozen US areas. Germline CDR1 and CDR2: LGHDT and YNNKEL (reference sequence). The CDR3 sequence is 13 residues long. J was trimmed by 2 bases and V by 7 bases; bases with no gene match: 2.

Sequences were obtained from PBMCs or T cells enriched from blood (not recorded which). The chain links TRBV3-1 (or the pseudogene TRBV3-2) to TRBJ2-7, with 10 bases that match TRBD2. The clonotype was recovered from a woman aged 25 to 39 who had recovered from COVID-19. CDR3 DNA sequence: TGTGCCAGCAAGCGGGAGGGGACCTACGAGCAGTACTTC. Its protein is CASKREGTYEQYF.